This T cell receptor beta chain was observed in a study of human T cells and chemical hapten exposure. Specified time point: pre-sensitization, week 0. Treatment meaning: therapeutic diphenylcyclopropenone sensitization with weekly scalp DPC. Sample donors consisted of patients with alopecia, aged 18 to 70 years, who were suitable for DPC. Germline loops: CDR1 KGHDR, CDR2 SFDVKD. This CDR3 spans 14 amino acids. Trimming stripped 5 bases from V and 3 bases from J, with 10 bases between. TCRdb fed the RACE reads into MiXCR, producing one record per CDR3 protein. The sample has about 300,000 distinct CDR3 sequences; 5.5% are singletons. In this sample, this clonotype turned up a few times.

The source was whole blood, collected in connection with sensitization to the hapten diphenylcyclopropenone (DPC). This receptor was obtained from a woman aged 18-29 years with alopecia areata. Some clones in this sample may be carry-over from other donors' samples. The chain combines TRBV24-1 with TRBJ1-5, with TRBD1 as a possible D gene (6 bases). The CDR3 DNA reads as TGTGCCACCAGTGGGACAGCGTCCAATCAGCCCCAGCATTTT. Protein product: CATSGTASNQPQHF.